This T cell receptor beta chain was captured by sequencing in a study of beta chain features in type 1 diabetes. General study points: The influence of HLA type on TCRB rearrangement stayed undetermined.

Sorting with CD45RO/CCR7/CD25/CD127/CD95/CD27 yielded naive, central memory, regulatory and stem-like memory CD4+ cells. Reverse transcribing all isolated RNA meant expressed TCRB transcripts were sequenced. Assay: immunoSEQ multiplex PCR; the TCRdb copy retains only in-frame clones and omits some. Here the sample spans about 900,000 clones, 17% being singletons. The germline gives CDR1 SGHRS, CDR2 YFSETQ. This CDR3 contains 16 residues. Trimming stripped 7 bases from V and 2 bases from J, with 22 bases between. Notes on this clone: Its antigen is not known.

The sequencing input was naive CD4+ T cells from blood. This rearrangement joins TRBV5-1 to TRBJ2-7; D tentatively reads TRBD1 or TRBD2 (5 bases each). The clonotype comes from a woman aged 18-29 years in good health. The CDR3: CASAVLPTGTAYEQYF. CDR3 bases: TGCGCCAGCGCCGTCCTGCCGACGGGGACGGCCTACGAGCAGTACTTC.